The rows below give T cell receptor beta chains drawn from one sample of a study of response to subunit inactivated influenza vaccine. TCRdb re-called the RT-PCR reads through MiXCR, storing one row per CDR3 protein. This table holds under 950,000 distinct CDR3 sequences, approximately 22% found once. The material sequenced was PBMCs from blood, taken 4 to 6 days after vaccination. These receptors came from a man aged 45 to 65 who received an inactivated influenza vaccine. The CDR3 runs from the conserved cysteine through the conserved F or W. The D gene is left open where the match is weak. Only part of the rows carry a size: once, few, many, or a class if the clone is expanded.

clone size,J gene,V gene,D gene,CDR3 protein,CDR3 DNA
NA,TRBJ2-1,TRBV11-1,TRBD2,CASSLIWGLAGAYSYNEQFF,TGTGCCAGCAGCTTAATCTGGGGACTAGCGGGAGCTTACTCCTACAATGAGCAGTTCTTC
NA,TRBJ1-1,TRBV28,NA,CASSFFGQKAFF,TGTGCCAGCAGTTTTTTTGGACAGAAGGCTTTCTTT
few,TRBJ2-3,TRBV30,NA,CAWSEASTDTQYF,TGTGCCTGGAGTGAAGCTAGCACGGATACGCAGTATTTT
NA,TRBJ2-6,TRBV19,NA,CASTGPGANVLTF,TGTGCCAGTACAGGGCCTGGGGCCAACGTCCTGACTTTC
NA,TRBJ2-1,TRBV29-1,TRBD1,CSVGRRWGLTGSFSNEQFF,TGCAGCGTTGGGCGGCGATGGGGATTGACAGGGAGCTTTTCCAATGAGCAGTTCTTC
NA,TRBJ1-2,TRBV10-3,NA,CAISPEGNYGYTF,TGTGCCATCAGCCCAGAGGGAAACTATGGCTACACCTTC
few,TRBJ2-3,TRBV10-3,NA,CAISESNGEDTQYF,TGTGCCATCAGTGAGTCGAATGGTGAAGATACGCAGTATTTT
NA,TRBJ2-7,TRBV5-1,NA,CASSQKAFSYEQYF,TGCGCCAGCAGCCAGAAGGCCTTCTCCTACGAGCAGTACTTC
few,TRBJ2-1,TRBV12-3/TRBV12-4,TRBD1,CASRPPGTGTNEQFF,TGTGCCAGCAGACCCCCCGGGACAGGGACAAATGAGCAGTTCTTC
few,TRBJ1-4,TRBV4-1,NA,CASSQTLVATNEKLFF,TGCGCCAGCAGCCAGACTCTAGTTGCAACTAATGAAAAACTGTTTTTT
many,TRBJ2-2,TRBV7-2,TRBD2,CASNPLAGYNTGELFF,TGTGCCAGCAATCCCCTAGCGGGATATAACACCGGGGAGCTGTTTTTT
few,TRBJ1-2,TRBV6-5,TRBD1,CASSLVTGTYGYTF,TGTGCCAGCAGTTTGGTGACAGGGACCTATGGCTACACCTTC
few,TRBJ2-5,TRBV7-2,NA,CASSPLSAGFGETQYF,TGTGCCAGCAGCCCCCTTAGTGCGGGATTTGGAGAGACCCAGTACTTC
few,TRBJ2-1,TRBV5-1,NA,CASSFGGQASYNEQFF,TGCGCCAGCAGCTTCGGGGGACAAGCGTCCTACAATGAGCAGTTCTTC
many,TRBJ2-5,TRBV7-2,NA,CASSLEELGGKETQYF,TGTGCCAGCAGCTTAGAAGAGTTAGGTGGTAAAGAGACCCAGTACTTC
few,TRBJ2-7,TRBV10-3,NA,CAISANTGLYEQYF,TGTGCCATCAGTGCTAACACTGGGCTCTACGAGCAGTACTTC
many,TRBJ1-5,TRBV12-3/TRBV12-4,NA,CASRFGYSNQPQHF,TGTGCCAGCAGATTTGGGTATAGCAATCAGCCCCAGCATTTT
few,TRBJ2-2,TRBV5-1,TRBD1,CASSNRQGASTGELFF,TGCGCCAGCAGCAATAGACAGGGGGCGTCCACCGGGGAGCTGTTTTTT
NA,TRBJ1-6,TRBV20-1,NA,CSARRQGSSYNSPLHF,TGCAGTGCTAGACGCCAGGGGAGCTCCTATAATTCACCCCTCCACTTT
NA,TRBJ2-2,TRBV4-3,NA,CASSQEFSNTGELFF,TGCGCCAGCAGCCAAGAATTCAGTAACACCGGGGAGCTGTTTTTT
few,TRBJ2-1,TRBV4-1,NA,CASSQGGAAVRNEQFF,TGCGCCAGCAGCCAAGGAGGGGCCGCGGTGAGGAATGAGCAGTTCTTC
NA,TRBJ2-1,TRBV10-3,TRBD2,CAISRSSGTDNEQFF,TGTGCCATCAGCCGATCTAGCGGTACCGACAATGAGCAGTTCTTC
many,TRBJ1-5,TRBV12-3/TRBV12-4,TRBD1,CASRDRSGGYQPQHF,TGTGCCAGCAGAGACAGGTCAGGGGGGTATCAGCCCCAGCATTTT
NA,TRBJ2-1,TRBV20-1,NA,CSARAPRGNEQFF,TGCAGTGCTAGAGCCCCGCGGGGCAATGAGCAGTTCTTC
few,TRBJ2-5,TRBV4-3,NA,CASSQDQTLQETQYF,TGCGCCAGCAGCCAAGATCAGACCTTACAAGAGACCCAGTACTTC
NA,TRBJ2-5,TRBV20-1,NA,CSVAQGGETQYF,TGCAGTGTTGCTCAGGGCGGGGAGACCCAGTACTTC
NA,TRBJ2-7,TRBV20-1,NA,CSEGSYYEQYF,TGCAGTGAGGGGAGCTACTACGAGCAGTACTTC
few,TRBJ2-2,TRBV7-2,NA,CASSAGSQNTGELFF,TGTGCCAGCAGCGCCGGGTCCCAAAACACCGGGGAGCTGTTTTTT
few,TRBJ2-2,TRBV9,TRBD2,CASSVNRLAPNTGELFF,TGTGCCAGCAGCGTCAACCGACTAGCGCCCAACACCGGGGAGCTGTTTTTT
NA,TRBJ2-5,TRBV6-1,TRBD2,CASLRGQETQYF,TGTGCCAGTTTGCGGGGGCAAGAGACCCAGTACTTC
few,TRBJ2-7,TRBV5-1,NA,CASSTTPGAPYYEQYF,TGCGCCAGCAGCACCACGCCAGGAGCGCCGTACTACGAGCAGTACTTC
few,TRBJ2-5,TRBV20-1,TRBD1,CSAIRQGAYQETQYF,TGCAGTGCTATCAGACAGGGGGCTTACCAAGAGACCCAGTACTTC
NA,TRBJ1-4,TRBV29-1,NA,CSVEDAAGQKLFF,TGCAGCGTTGAAGACGCCGCGGGTCAGAAACTGTTTTTT
few,TRBJ2-7,TRBV27,NA,CASSLNREPYEQYF,TGTGCCAGCAGTTTAAACAGGGAACCGTACGAGCAGTACTTC
NA,TRBJ2-1,TRBV24-1,TRBD2,CATSDPGTSASSSYNEQFF,TGTGCCACCAGTGATCCCGGGACTAGCGCGTCGAGCTCCTACAATGAGCAGTTCTTC
few,TRBJ1-1,TRBV3-1,NA,CASSQSPPAGGTEAFF,TGTGCCAGCAGCCAATCCCCCCCCGCCGGTGGGACTGAAGCTTTCTTT
few,TRBJ2-1,TRBV4-1,TRBD2,CASSHLGGADEQFF,TGCGCCAGCAGCCACCTCGGGGGGGCGGATGAGCAGTTCTTC
few,TRBJ2-1,TRBV9,TRBD1,CASSVDQGVQFF,TGTGCCAGCAGCGTAGATCAGGGGGTGCAGTTCTTC
NA,TRBJ2-3,TRBV5-6,TRBD1,CASSFTGVVDTQYF,TGTGCCAGCAGCTTTACAGGGGTGGTAGATACGCAGTATTTT
few,TRBJ2-7,TRBV5-1,TRBD2,CASSWVGGSSYEQYF,TGCGCCAGCAGCTGGGTGGGAGGGAGCTCCTACGAGCAGTACTTC
few,TRBJ2-7,TRBV20-1,NA,CSALEGGRNEQYF,TGCAGTGCTCTTGAGGGGGGAAGGAACGAGCAGTACTTC
NA,TRBJ1-5,TRBV12-3/TRBV12-4,TRBD1,CASTQQGAFRQPQHF,TGTGCCAGCACCCAACAGGGGGCATTTCGTCAGCCCCAGCATTTT